The 26 T cell receptor beta chains reported below all come from one sample, sequenced in a study of OX40 agonist ivuxolimab in advanced cancers. Library preparation used the immunoSEQ multiplex PCR assay. Held by TCRdb, this immuneACCESS table contains in-frame sequences only and omits some clones. Under half of the omission traces to an unresolved V gene where checked; the cause of the rest is unknown. This sample lists about 51,000 clones; 65% to 85% were detected once. Approximately 2% of the sample comes from the top ten. The sample in question was CD4+ or CD8+ T cells sorted from blood, obtained in a trial of the OX40 agonist ivuxolimab. The receptors here all came from an adult with an advanced solid tumor such as melanoma, head and neck, liver or kidney cancer.

Comments on this clone: An end of the junction differs from the germline gene, which may be a read error. This chain connects TRBV28 to TRBJ2-5; tentative D call: TRBD2 (7 bases). This CDR3 is 14 amino acids long. Germline loops: CDR1 MDHEN, CDR2 SYDVKM. DNA for the CDR3: TGTGCCCGCAGTGGGCGGGGGAGGGGGAGAACCCAGTACTTC. This translates into CARSGRGRGRTQYF.

The J gene is TRBJ1-2, the V gene TRBV5-1; D may be TRBD1 (6 bases). CDR1 and CDR2 (germline): SGHRS, YFSETQ. This CDR3 is built from 16 residues. The ends were cut back, 0 bases at V and 4 bases at J, with 16 bases in the middle. As DNA, the CDR3 is TGCGCCAGCAGCTTGGGGAACACAGGGCACAGCTATGGCTACACCTTC. Residues: CASSLGNTGHSYGYTF.

Only a few counts were recorded for this clone. The chain links TRBV19 to TRBJ2-7; D ambiguous. The CDR3 loop spans 14 amino acids. CDR1 and CDR2 (germline): LNHDA, SQIVND (reference sequence). V shed 7 bases and J shed 1 base, with 14 bases lying between them. CDR3 coding DNA: TGTGCCAGTAATCAGGCTGGAGAGTCCTACGAGCAGTACTTC. This encodes CASNQAGESYEQYF.

This chain links TRBV5-1 with TRBJ2-7; 8 positions agree with TRBD1. This CDR3 is built from 13 residues. The V gene end was trimmed by 1 base and the J gene end by 3 bases; junction bases not matched to a gene: 0. From germline, CDR1 is SGHRS and CDR2 YFSETQ. As DNA, the CDR3 is TGCGCCAGCAGCTTGACAGGGGGCTACGAGCAGTACTTC. It specifies CASSLTGGYEQYF. The entire variable domain, with the rest obtained from reference TRBV5-1 and TRBJ2-7, is as follows: KAGVTQTPRYLIKTRGQQVTLSCSPISGHRSVSWYQQTPGQGLQFLFEYFSETQRNKGNFPGRFSGRQFSNSRSEMNVSTLELGDSALYLCASSLTGGYEQYFGPGTRLTVT.

This rearrangement joins TRBV28 to TRBJ2-3; 8 bases are shared with TRBD2. The trim removed 5 bases at V and 0 bases at J, leaving 7 bases unmatched. CDR3 length: 16 amino acids. Looked up from germline, CDR1 is MDHEN and CDR2 is SYDVKM. CDR3 coding DNA: TGTGCCAGCAGTGCCCCGGGGGGGGGCAGCACAGATACGCAGTATTTT. This encodes CASSAPGGGSTDTQYF.

The chain recombines TRBV10-3 with TRBJ1-1, with D uncertain. With 4 bases removed from V and 3 bases from J, the gap between germline ends came to 9 bases. CDR3 length equals 13 residues. The germline CDR1 and CDR2 sequences are ENHRY and SYGVKD. DNA for the CDR3: TGTGCCATCAGTGTTCTAACGGACACTGAAGCTTTCTTT. Protein: CAISVLTDTEAFF.

The genes are TRBV28 and TRBJ1-4, with a possible D match to TRBD1 (5 bases). The length of the CDR3 is 14 residues. The V end lost 3 bases, the J end lost 7 bases, and 12 bases lay between the germline ends. Germline V CDR1 and CDR2: MDHEN, SYDVKM. In DNA, the CDR3 is TGTGCCAGCAGTTTTGTGGAGGGGATTGAAAAACTGTTTTTT. Translating it yields CASSFVEGIEKLFF.

With respect to this clone: The sample has other DNA sequences that encode this CDR3 too. This chain connects TRBV10-1 to TRBJ2-3, with TRBD1 matching 8 bases. Germline CDR1 and CDR2: WNHNN and SYGVQD (reference sequence). The V segment lost 6 bases and the J segment 4 bases; nucleotides outside the gene matches: 3. The CDR3 length is 13 residues. The CDR3, as DNA: TGCGCCAGCAGAGGACAGGGAGCAGATACGCAGTATTTT. Protein product: CASRGQGADTQYF.

The chain carries TRBV6-1 and TRBJ2-7; the D is unclear. This CDR3 region has 11 residues. CDR1 is MNHNS and CDR2 is SASEGT in the germline V gene. With 2 bases removed from V and 8 bases from J, the gap between germline ends came to 7 bases. In DNA form, the CDR3 reads TGTGCCAGCAGTGAACCCCATAAGCAGTACTTC. Translated: CASSEPHKQYF.

The chain employs TRBV6-5 and TRBJ1-1, with TRBD1 as a possible D gene (5 bases). V gave up 6 bases and J gave up 5 bases, with 10 bases separating them. The germline CDR1 and CDR2 sequences are MNHEY and SVGAGI. This CDR3 has 12 residues. CDR3 in amino acids: CASRRGGTEAFF. The CDR3 DNA sequence: TGTGCCAGCAGGAGGGGCGGAACTGAAGCTTTCTTT.

The genes are TRBV4-1 and TRBJ2-6; 8 bases fit TRBD1. The CDR3 is made up of 20 amino acids. With V trimmed by 2 bases and J by 4 bases, 16 bases remained unmatched. Per germline, CDR1 MGHRA and CDR2 YSYEKL. The chain's CDR3 is CASSQNSRDRSPGGANVLTF. The CDR3 DNA reads TGCGCCAGCAGCCAAAATAGCCGGGACAGGTCTCCGGGCGGGGCCAACGTCCTGACTTTC.

The V gene is TRBV19, the J gene TRBJ1-1; perhaps TRBD1 as D (5 bases). The V and J ends lost 8 bases and 1 base respectively, with 23 bases between them. CDR3 size: 17 residues. Germline values: CDR1 LNHDA, CDR2 SQIVND (reference sequence). This CDR3 reads CASAHPGSGLRNTEAFF. In nucleotides, the CDR3 is TGTGCCAGTGCGCACCCCGGGTCGGGGCTCCGGAACACTGAAGCTTTCTTT. Drawing the rest from reference TRBV19 and TRBJ1-1, the complete variable domain is DGGITQSPKYLFRKEGQNVTLSCEQNLNHDAMYWYRQDPGQGLRLIYYSQIVNDFQKGDIAEGYSVSREKKESFPLTVTSAQKNPTAFYLCASAHPGSGLRNTEAFFGQGTRLTVV.

The chain couples TRBV5-1 to TRBJ1-2; 7 bases are shared with TRBD1. Germline values: CDR1 SGHRS, CDR2 YFSETQ. The trim removed 5 bases at V and 2 bases at J, leaving 6 bases unmatched. The CDR3 contains 14 residues. CDR3 bases: TGCGCCAGCAGTTGGGACAGTGGGAACTATGGCTACACCTTC. The encoded protein is CASSWDSGNYGYTF.

This clone has more than one count but fewer than ten. J is TRBJ2-7 and V is TRBV10-3, with no clear D. From germline, CDR1 is ENHRY and CDR2 SYGVKD. V shed 4 bases and J shed 3 bases, with 13 bases lying between them. CDR3 size: 14 residues. CDR3 protein: CAISASEPIYEQYF. Written as DNA, the CDR3 is TGTGCCATCAGTGCCTCGGAGCCCATCTACGAGCAGTACTTC.

The V and J genes are TRBV7-9 and TRBJ1-4, with 12 bases matching TRBD1. J gave up 8 bases and V 5 bases, and 9 bases lay outside the gene matches. The germline V gene has CDR1 SEHNR and CDR2 FQNEAQ (reference sequence). CDR3 length: 16 residues. DNA for the CDR3: TGTGCCAGCAGCGCCCGGGACAGGGGGCGGGCGGAAAAACTGTTTTTT. Translating it yields CASSARDRGRAEKLFF.

This chain links TRBV6-5 with TRBJ2-5, with a weak D call TRBD1 (6 bases). Trimming removed 7 bases from V and 5 bases from J, with 11 bases in between. CDR3 length: 12 amino acids. Germline values: CDR1 MNHEY, CDR2 SVGAGI. CDR3 sequence reads: CASTQRGETQYF. The CDR3 DNA follows: TGTGCCAGCACCCAGAGGGGGGAGACCCAGTACTTC.

The gene calls are TRBV30 and TRBJ2-1; D is ambiguous. Trimming stripped 0 bases from V and 5 bases from J, with 2 bases between. CDR3 length: 11 residues. From germline, CDR1 is GTSNPN and CDR2 SVGIG (reference sequence). As DNA, the CDR3 is TGTGCCTGGAGTGTAAACAATGAGCAGTTCTTC. This gives the protein CAWSVNNEQFF.

This clone turned up a few times. The chain combines TRBV7-2 with TRBJ2-3, with D hard to call. This CDR3 has 13 residues. V was clipped by 4 bases and J by 4 bases, with 9 bases between them. The germline gives CDR1 SGHTA, CDR2 FQGNSA. CDR3 loop: CASSSLNADTQYF. CDR3 nucleotides: TGTGCCAGCAGCTCACTAAATGCAGATACGCAGTATTTT.

The chain recombines TRBV5-1 with TRBJ2-1; 9 nucleotides match TRBD2. This CDR3 region has 17 residues. Per the germline V gene, CDR1 is SGHRS and CDR2 is YFSETQ. After removal of 0 bases from V and 2 bases from J, the junction contained 6 bases not matched to a gene. The CDR3 spells CASSLVPSGITYNEQFF. As DNA, the CDR3 is TGCGCCAGCAGCTTGGTTCCTAGCGGGATTACCTACAATGAGCAGTTCTTC.

This chain joins TRBV2 and TRBJ2-1; TRBD2 matches 9 bases. Germline V gives CDR1 SNHLY, CDR2 FYNNEI. V was pared by 6 bases and J by 2 bases, with 5 bases of the junction left unmatched. CDR3 length: 15 residues. CDR3 bases: TGTGCCAGCAGACTTGTAGCGGGAGCCTACAATGAGCAGTTCTTC. Encoded protein: CASRLVAGAYNEQFF.

The chain links TRBV4-2 to TRBJ1-2; D ambiguous. Trimming removed 3 bases from V and 7 bases from J, with 18 bases in between. Germline V lookup: CDR1 LGHNA, CDR2 YNFKEQ. The CDR3 consists of 15 residues. The CDR3 bases are TGTGCCAGCAGCCAGTCCCGGACGGCTGAGTCTGGCTACACCTTC. Translating it yields CASSQSRTAESGYTF.

The V and J genes are TRBV6-5 and TRBJ2-2; D is uncertain. CDR1 MNHEY and CDR2 SVGAGI come from the germline V gene. This CDR3 has 12 residues. V lost 6 bases to trimming and J lost 6 bases, with 8 bases between them. In DNA form, the CDR3 reads TGTGCCAGCAGCTGGATGGCCGGGGAGCTGTTTTTT. Amino acid sequence: CASSWMAGELFF.

In this sample, this clone turned up a few times. This chain joins TRBV28 and TRBJ1-5; D possibly corresponds to TRBD1 (5 bases). The CDR3 is 15 amino acids. Germline loops: CDR1 MDHEN, CDR2 SYDVKM. V lost 7 bases, J lost 6 bases, and 19 bases lay in between. This CDR3 reads CASNTPFARGQPQHF. The CDR3 nucleotides are TGTGCCAGCAACACCCCGTTCGCAAGGGGTCAGCCCCAGCATTTT. The entire variable domain, with the rest obtained from reference TRBV28 and TRBJ1-5, is as follows: DVKVTQSSRYLVKRTGEKVFLECVQDMDHENMFWYRQDPGLGLRLIYFSYDVKMKEKGDIPEGYSVSREKKERFSLILESASTNQTSMYLCASNTPFARGQPQHFGDGTRLSIL.

V usage is TRBV5-6 and J usage is TRBJ1-2; no firm D call. The germline V gene has CDR1 SGHDT and CDR2 YYEEEE. V dropped 3 bases and J dropped 8 bases, with 17 bases sitting between them. This CDR3 is 14 amino acids long. The CDR3 coding sequence is TGTGCCAGCAGCTCCGGACCCTCACGGTTGGGCTACACCTTC. Translation: CASSSGPSRLGYTF.

In its sample, this clone was seen once. V gene TRBV11-1 combines with J gene TRBJ2-1; weak D call: TRBD2 (5 bases). This CDR3 is built from 15 residues. Germline V gene data show CDR1 as SGHAT and CDR2 as FQDESV (reference sequence). The V end was cut by 3 bases, the J end by 0 bases, with 9 bases between. CDR3 residues: CASSLLADSYNEQFF. Written as DNA, the CDR3 is TGTGCCAGCAGCTTGCTAGCAGACTCCTACAATGAGCAGTTCTTC.

This clone is a singleton in its sample. This rearrangement joins TRBV5-4 to TRBJ1-2; unclear D gene. The V and J ends lost 0 bases and 8 bases respectively, with 11 bases between them. The germline gives CDR1 SGHNT, CDR2 YYREEE (reference sequence). The CDR3 has 13 amino acids. This chain's CDR3 is CASSLGTIAGYTF. As DNA, the CDR3 is TGTGCCAGCAGCTTGGGGACCATAGCCGGCTACACCTTC.